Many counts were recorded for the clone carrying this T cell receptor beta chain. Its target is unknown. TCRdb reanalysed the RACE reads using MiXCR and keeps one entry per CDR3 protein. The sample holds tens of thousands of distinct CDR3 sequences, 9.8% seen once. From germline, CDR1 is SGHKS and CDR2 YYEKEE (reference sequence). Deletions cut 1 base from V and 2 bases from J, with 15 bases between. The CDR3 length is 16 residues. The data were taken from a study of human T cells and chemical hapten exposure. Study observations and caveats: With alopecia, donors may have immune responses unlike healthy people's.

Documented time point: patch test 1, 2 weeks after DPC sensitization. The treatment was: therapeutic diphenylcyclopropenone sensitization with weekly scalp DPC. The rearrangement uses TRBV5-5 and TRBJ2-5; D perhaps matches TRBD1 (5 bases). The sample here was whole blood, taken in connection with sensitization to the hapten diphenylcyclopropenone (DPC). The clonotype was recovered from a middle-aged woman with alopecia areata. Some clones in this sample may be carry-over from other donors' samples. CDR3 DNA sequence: TGTGCCAGCAGCTTGTTCCAGGGCAAATTTCAAGAGACCCAGTACTTC. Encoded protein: CASSLFQGKFQETQYF.